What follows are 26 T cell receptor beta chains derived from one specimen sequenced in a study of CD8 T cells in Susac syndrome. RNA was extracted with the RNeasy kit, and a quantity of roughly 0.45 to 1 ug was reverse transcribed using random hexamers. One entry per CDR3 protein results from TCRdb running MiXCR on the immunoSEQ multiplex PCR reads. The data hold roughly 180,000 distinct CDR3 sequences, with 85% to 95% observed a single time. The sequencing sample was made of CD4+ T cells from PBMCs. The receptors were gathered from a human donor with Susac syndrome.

CDR3 sequence reads: CASRTRQGANTGELFF. DNA for the CDR3: TGTGCCAGCAGAACAAGGCAGGGGGCGAACACCGGGGAGCTGTTTTTT. V gene TRBV6-2 or TRBV6-3 combines with J gene TRBJ2-2; 7 nucleotides match TRBD1. The V gene's germline CDR1 is MNHEY and CDR2 SVGEGT. The trim removed 6 bases at V and 0 bases at J, leaving 7 bases unmatched. The CDR3 extends over 16 amino acids.

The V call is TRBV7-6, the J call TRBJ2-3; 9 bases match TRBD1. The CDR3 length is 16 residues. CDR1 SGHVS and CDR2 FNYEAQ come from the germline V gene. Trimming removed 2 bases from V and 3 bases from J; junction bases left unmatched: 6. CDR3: CASSLTSGTGTDTQYF. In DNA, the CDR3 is TGTGCCAGCAGCTTAACGAGCGGGACAGGGACAGATACGCAGTATTTT.

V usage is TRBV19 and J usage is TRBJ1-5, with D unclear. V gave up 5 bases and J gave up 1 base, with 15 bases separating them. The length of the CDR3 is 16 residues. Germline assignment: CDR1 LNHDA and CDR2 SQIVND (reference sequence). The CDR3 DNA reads TGTGCCAGTAGTGGTGATGGACGGAAAAGCAATCAGCCCCAGCATTTT. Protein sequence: CASSGDGRKSNQPQHF.

The CDR3 region is CASSLNTGDNSPLHF. The CDR3 bases are TGCGCCAGCAGCTTGAACACAGGGGACAATTCACCCCTCCACTTT. The genes are TRBV5-1 and TRBJ1-6, with TRBD1 identical over 7 bases. The CDR3 is 15 residues long. Trimming at V came to 1 base and at J to 7 bases, leaving 5 bases not matched to a gene. The germline gives CDR1 SGHRS, CDR2 YFSETQ.

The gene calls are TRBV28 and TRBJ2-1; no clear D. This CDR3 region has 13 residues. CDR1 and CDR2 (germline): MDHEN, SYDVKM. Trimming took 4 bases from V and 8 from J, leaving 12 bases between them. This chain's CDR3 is CASSWTGWDEQFF. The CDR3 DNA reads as TGTGCCAGCAGTTGGACCGGCTGGGATGAGCAGTTCTTC.

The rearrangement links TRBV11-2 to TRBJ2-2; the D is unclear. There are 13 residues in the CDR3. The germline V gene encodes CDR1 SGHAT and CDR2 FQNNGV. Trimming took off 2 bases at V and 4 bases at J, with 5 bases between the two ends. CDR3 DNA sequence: TGTGCCAGCAGCTTAAGTATCACCGGGGAGCTGTTTTTT. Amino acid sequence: CASSLSITGELFF.

This CDR3 reads CASSPPGGRYNEQFF. The CDR3 DNA reads as TGTGCCAGCAGCCCCCCGGGGGGCCGCTACAATGAGCAGTTCTTC. The chain uses TRBV14 and TRBJ2-1, with D maybe TRBD2 (7 bases). The V end was cut by 4 bases, the J end by 3 bases, with 13 bases between. This CDR3 spans 15 amino acids. Germline CDR1 and CDR2: SGHDN and FVKESK.

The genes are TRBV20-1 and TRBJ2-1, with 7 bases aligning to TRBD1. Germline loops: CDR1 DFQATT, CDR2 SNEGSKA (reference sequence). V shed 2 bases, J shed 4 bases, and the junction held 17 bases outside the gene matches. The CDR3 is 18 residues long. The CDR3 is CSARPLLRSTGVYNEQFF. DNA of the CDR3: TGCAGTGCTAGACCATTACTACGCTCTACAGGGGTTTACAATGAGCAGTTCTTC.

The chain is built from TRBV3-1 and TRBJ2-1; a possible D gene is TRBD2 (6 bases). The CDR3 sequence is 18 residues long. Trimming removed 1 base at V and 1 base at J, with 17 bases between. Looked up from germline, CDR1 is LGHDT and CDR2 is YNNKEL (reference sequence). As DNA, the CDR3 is TGTGCCAGCAGCCAAGGGTTAGCTAGCGAATGGTCCTACAATGAGCAGTTCTTC. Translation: CASSQGLASEWSYNEQFF.

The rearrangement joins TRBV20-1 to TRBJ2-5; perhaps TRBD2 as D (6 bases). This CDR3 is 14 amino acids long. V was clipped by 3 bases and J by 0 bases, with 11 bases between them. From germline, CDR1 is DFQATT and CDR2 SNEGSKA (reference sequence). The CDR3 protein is CSARLRDYQETQYF. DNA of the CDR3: TGCAGTGCTAGGTTGCGGGACTACCAAGAGACCCAGTACTTC.

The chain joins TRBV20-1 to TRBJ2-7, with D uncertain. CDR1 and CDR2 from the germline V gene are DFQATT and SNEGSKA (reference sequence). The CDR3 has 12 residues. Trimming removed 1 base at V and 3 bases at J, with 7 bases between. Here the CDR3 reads CSARADNYEQYF. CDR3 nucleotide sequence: TGCAGTGCTAGAGCTGACAACTACGAGCAGTACTTC.

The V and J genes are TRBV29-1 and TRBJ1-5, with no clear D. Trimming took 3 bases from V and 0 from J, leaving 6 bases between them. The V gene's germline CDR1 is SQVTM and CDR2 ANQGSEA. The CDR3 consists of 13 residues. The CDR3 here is CSVDFGSNQPQHF. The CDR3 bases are TGCAGCGTTGATTTCGGTAGCAATCAGCCCCAGCATTTT.

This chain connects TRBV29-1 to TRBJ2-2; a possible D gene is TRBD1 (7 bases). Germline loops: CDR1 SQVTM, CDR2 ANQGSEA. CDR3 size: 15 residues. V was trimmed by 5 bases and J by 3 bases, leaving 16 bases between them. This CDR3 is CSVTTGRLDTGELFF. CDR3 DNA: TGCAGCGTTACGACAGGGAGGCTGGACACCGGGGAGCTGTTTTTT.

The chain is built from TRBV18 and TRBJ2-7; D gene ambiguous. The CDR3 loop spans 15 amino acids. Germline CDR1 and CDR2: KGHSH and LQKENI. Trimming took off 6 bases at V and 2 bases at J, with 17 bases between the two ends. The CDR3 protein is CASSPLTGETYEQYF. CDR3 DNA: TGTGCCAGCTCGCCTTTAACCGGCGAAACCTACGAGCAGTACTTC.

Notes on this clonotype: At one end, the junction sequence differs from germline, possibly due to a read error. The CDR3 region is CATSGPSTDTQYF. In DNA form, the CDR3 reads TGTGCCACCAGTGGGCCTAGCACAGATACGCAGTATTTT. The rearrangement links TRBV28 to TRBJ2-3; D remains unclear. This CDR3 region has 13 residues. Germline loops: CDR1 MDHEN, CDR2 SYDVKM.

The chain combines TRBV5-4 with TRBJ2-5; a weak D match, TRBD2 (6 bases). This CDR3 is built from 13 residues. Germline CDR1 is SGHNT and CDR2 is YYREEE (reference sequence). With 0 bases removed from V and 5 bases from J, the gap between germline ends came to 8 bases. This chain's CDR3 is CASSLGTTETQYF. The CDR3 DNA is TGTGCCAGCAGCTTGGGGACTACGGAGACCCAGTACTTC.

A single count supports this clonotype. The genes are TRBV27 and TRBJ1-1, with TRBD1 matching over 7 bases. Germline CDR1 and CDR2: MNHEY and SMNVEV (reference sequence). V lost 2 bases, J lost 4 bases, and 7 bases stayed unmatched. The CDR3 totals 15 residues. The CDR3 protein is CASSLKVRGITEAFF. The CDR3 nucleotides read TGTGCCAGCAGTTTAAAAGTCAGGGGGATCACTGAAGCTTTCTTT.

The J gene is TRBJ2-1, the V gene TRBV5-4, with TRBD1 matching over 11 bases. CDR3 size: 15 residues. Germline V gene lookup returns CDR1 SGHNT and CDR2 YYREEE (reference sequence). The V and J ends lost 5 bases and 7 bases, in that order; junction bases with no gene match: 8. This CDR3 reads CASSLDRGPLNEQFF. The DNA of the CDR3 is TGTGCCAGCAGTCTGGACAGGGGGCCATTAAATGAGCAGTTCTTC.

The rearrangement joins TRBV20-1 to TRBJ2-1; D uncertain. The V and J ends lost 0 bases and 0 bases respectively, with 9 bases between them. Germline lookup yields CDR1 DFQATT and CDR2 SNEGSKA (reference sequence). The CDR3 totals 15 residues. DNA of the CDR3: TGCAGTGCTAGAGATCGTGAAATCTCCTACAATGAGCAGTTCTTC. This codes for CSARDREISYNEQFF.

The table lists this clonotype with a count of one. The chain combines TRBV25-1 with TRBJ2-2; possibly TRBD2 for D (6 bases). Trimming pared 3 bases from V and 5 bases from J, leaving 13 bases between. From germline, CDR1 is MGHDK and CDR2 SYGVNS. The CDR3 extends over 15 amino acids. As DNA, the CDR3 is TGTGCCAGCAGTGAGTCTTCGACTAGTACCGGGGAGCTGTTTTTT. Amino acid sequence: CASSESSTSTGELFF.

CDR3 sequence (DNA): TGCAGCGTCGGGGGGACAGGGGCAACCCTAACCGCCTACGAGCAGTACTTC. Translation gives CSVGGTGATLTAYEQYF. The chain uses TRBV29-1 and TRBJ2-7, with 10 bases aligning to TRBD1. Germline trimming cut 6 bases from V and 2 bases from J; bases unmatched to any gene: 16. The CDR3 consists of 17 residues. The V gene's germline CDR1 is SQVTM and CDR2 ANQGSEA.

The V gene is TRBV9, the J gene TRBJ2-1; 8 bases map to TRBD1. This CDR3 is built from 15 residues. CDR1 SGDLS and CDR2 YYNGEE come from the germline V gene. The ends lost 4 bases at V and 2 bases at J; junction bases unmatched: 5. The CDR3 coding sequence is TGTGCCAGCAGCTCTCCAGGGGGCGCCTACAATGAGCAGTTCTTC. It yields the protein CASSSPGGAYNEQFF.

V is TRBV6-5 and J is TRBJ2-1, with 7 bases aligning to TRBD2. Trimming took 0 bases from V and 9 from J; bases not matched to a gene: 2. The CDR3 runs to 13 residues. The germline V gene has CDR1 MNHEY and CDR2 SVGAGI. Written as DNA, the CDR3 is TGTGCCAGCAGTTACTCGTCGGGAGGTGAGCAGTTCTTC. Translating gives CASSYSSGGEQFF.

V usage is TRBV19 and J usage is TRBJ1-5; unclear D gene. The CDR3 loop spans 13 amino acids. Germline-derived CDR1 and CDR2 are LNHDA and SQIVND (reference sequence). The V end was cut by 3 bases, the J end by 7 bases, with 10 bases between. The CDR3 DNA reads TGTGCCAGTAGTATGTTCTCGGAGCAGCCCCAGCATTTT. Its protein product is CASSMFSEQPQHF.

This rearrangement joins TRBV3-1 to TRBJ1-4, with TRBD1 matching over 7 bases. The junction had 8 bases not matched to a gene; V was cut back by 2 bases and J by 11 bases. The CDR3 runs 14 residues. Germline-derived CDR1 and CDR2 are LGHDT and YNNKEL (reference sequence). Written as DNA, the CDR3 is TGTGCCAGCAGCCAAAATACAGGGGTTTGGAAACTGTTTTTT. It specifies CASSQNTGVWKLFF.

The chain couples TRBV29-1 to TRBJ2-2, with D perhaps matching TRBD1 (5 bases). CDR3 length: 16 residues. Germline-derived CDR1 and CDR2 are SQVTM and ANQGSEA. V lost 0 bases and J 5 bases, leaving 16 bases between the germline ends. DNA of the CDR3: TGCAGCGTTGAAGATCGTGTCAGGGTTAATACCGGGGAGCTGTTTTTT. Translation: CSVEDRVRVNTGELFF.